Following are 20 T cell receptor beta chains from one sample sequenced in a study of PD-1 blockade in classical Hodgkin lymphoma. Assay: immunoSEQ multiplex PCR; the TCRdb copy retains only in-frame clones and omits some. The data show over 50,000 clones, 87% seen once. Time point reported: cycle 4 day 1 (C4D1), after less than 7 weeks of nivolumab. All patients experienced relapse after autologous stem cell transplantation, and brentuximab vedotin exposure was variable. The input for sequencing was peripheral blood mononuclear cells (PBMCs), taken before the fourth cycle of nivolumab. The origin of the receptors is a human donor with classical Hodgkin lymphoma.

The chain uses TRBV5-4 and TRBJ1-6; perhaps TRBD1 as D (5 bases). V was clipped by 3 bases and J by 6 bases, with 13 bases between them. The germline V gene has CDR1 SGHNT and CDR2 YYREEE (reference sequence). The CDR3 extends over 15 amino acids. The CDR3 DNA follows: TGTGCCAGCAGCTCCAGCGGGGGGGTTAATTCACCCCTCCACTTT. Amino acid sequence: CASSSSGGVNSPLHF.

The CDR3: CASSSDPYNEQFF. The CDR3 DNA sequence: TGTGCCAGCAGTTCCGACCCCTACAATGAGCAGTTCTTC. The chain recombines TRBV6-6 with TRBJ2-1, with unresolved D. CDR3 length: 13 amino acids. Trimming stripped 4 bases from V and 2 bases from J, with 6 bases between. In germline, CDR1 is MNHNY, CDR2 SVGAGI (reference sequence).

J is TRBJ2-7 and V is TRBV7-9; D might be TRBD1 (6 bases). The CDR3 totals 14 residues. Trimming stripped 5 bases from V and 6 bases from J, with 17 bases between. In germline, CDR1 is SEHNR, CDR2 FQNEAQ (reference sequence). CDR3 sequence reads: CASSLWTVPSEQYF. The CDR3 DNA follows: TGTGCCAGCAGCCTATGGACAGTACCCTCCGAGCAGTACTTC. The full variable domain, its missing parts supplied by reference TRBV7-9 and TRBJ2-7, is DTGVSQNPRHKITKRGQNVTFRCDPISEHNRLYWYRQTLGQGPEFLTYFQNEAQLEKSRLLSDRFSAERPKGSFSTLEIQRTEQGDSAMYLCASSLWTVPSEQYFGPGTRLTVT.

The chain uses TRBV2 and TRBJ1-1; D is unresolved. V was pared by 2 bases and J by 6 bases, with 7 bases between. CDR3 length: 12 amino acids. Germline lookup yields CDR1 SNHLY and CDR2 FYNNEI. This CDR3 is CASSETFAEAFF. DNA of the CDR3: TGTGCCAGCAGTGAAACGTTCGCTGAAGCTTTCTTT.

The CDR3 loop is CASSPPSGQETQYF. In DNA, the CDR3 is TGCGCCAGCAGCCCCCCTAGTGGCCAAGAGACCCAGTACTTC. The rearrangement joins TRBV5-1 to TRBJ2-5; no reliable D call. V shed 4 bases and J shed 1 base, with 11 bases lying between them. CDR1 and CDR2 from the germline V gene are SGHRS and YFSETQ. The CDR3 totals 14 residues.

The sample holds one count of this clone. Relative to the germline gene, one junction end is altered; a read error may explain this. The chain combines TRBV20-1 with TRBJ2-7, with D perhaps assigned TRBD1 or TRBD2 (7 bases each). The germline CDR1 and CDR2 sequences are DFQATT and SNEGSKA (reference sequence). This CDR3 is built from 11 residues. CDR3 region: CSAWEGQITRF. The CDR3 region has the DNA TGCAGTGCCTGGGAGGGACAGATAACCCGTTTC.

The chain carries TRBV7-9 and TRBJ1-6; the D gene is possibly TRBD1 (5 bases). Germline CDR1 and CDR2: SEHNR and FQNEAQ (reference sequence). The CDR3 length is 14 residues. V was trimmed by 5 bases and J by 14 bases, leaving 19 bases between them. The CDR3: CASSPTLDIRALHF. Written as DNA, the CDR3 is TGTGCCAGCAGCCCAACTCTGGACATAAGGGCCCTCCACTTT.

The CDR3: CASSLVGGPGELFF. Here the CDR3 DNA reads TGCGCCAGCAGCTTGGTCGGGGGACCCGGGGAGCTGTTTTTT. This chain links TRBV5-1 with TRBJ2-2; possibly TRBD2 for D (6 bases). Per the germline V gene, CDR1 is SGHRS and CDR2 is YFSETQ. V was clipped by 0 bases and J by 6 bases, with 9 bases between them. The CDR3 covers 14 residues.

This sequence joins TRBV28 and TRBJ2-5; 15 positions agree with TRBD2. Germline values: CDR1 MDHEN, CDR2 SYDVKM. Trimming at V came to 3 bases and at J to 5 bases, leaving 10 bases not matched to a gene. The CDR3 is made up of 18 amino acids. CDR3 loop: CASSLPGLAGGGRETQYF. The DNA for the CDR3 is TGTGCCAGCAGTTTGCCGGGACTAGCGGGGGGAGGACGGGAGACCCAGTACTTC.

This rearrangement joins TRBV19 to TRBJ1-3; D perhaps matches TRBD1 (5 bases). V gave up 5 bases and J gave up 4 bases, with 12 bases separating them. This CDR3 is 14 amino acids long. Germline lookup yields CDR1 LNHDA and CDR2 SQIVND (reference sequence). CDR3 coding DNA: TGTGCCAGTAGTGGGGACCAACGGGGAAACACCATATATTTT. As protein: CASSGDQRGNTIYF.

The V and J genes are TRBV7-9 and TRBJ2-7; TRBD2 matches at 10 bases. Germline V gene data show CDR1 as SEHNR and CDR2 as FQNEAQ (reference sequence). V shed 1 base and J 0 bases; nucleotides not matched to a gene: 0. This CDR3 region has 15 residues. CDR3 region: CASSLERGGSYEQYF. Here the CDR3 DNA reads TGTGCCAGCAGCTTAGAGCGGGGGGGCTCCTACGAGCAGTACTTC.

A single count supports this clone. The V and J genes are TRBV6-6 and TRBJ1-3; 8 bases match TRBD1. The CDR3 extends over 15 amino acids. Germline CDR1 MNHNY, CDR2 SVGAGI (reference sequence). The V and J ends lost 6 bases and 2 bases, in that order; junction bases with no gene match: 6. In nucleotides, the CDR3 is TGTGCCAGCAGCCGGTCACAGGGGGCTGGAAACACCATATATTTT. It is translated as CASSRSQGAGNTIYF.

The table lists this clone with a few counts. The chain couples TRBV27 to TRBJ2-4; 9 bases map to TRBD1. The CDR3 length is 16 residues. Germline CDR1 and CDR2: MNHEY and SMNVEV (reference sequence). V shed 5 bases, J shed 3 bases, and the junction held 8 bases outside the gene matches. The CDR3 DNA reads TGTGCCAGCAGTAACACAGGGGGCCGATTCAAAAACATTCAGTACTTC. Translation: CASSNTGGRFKNIQYF.

The V gene is TRBV30, the J gene TRBJ2-1; D perhaps matches TRBD1 (5 bases). The CDR3 spans 14 residues. Germline CDR1 GTSNPN, CDR2 SVGIG (reference sequence). Trimming removed 0 bases from V and 7 bases from J, with 13 bases in between. CDR3 coding DNA: TGTGCCTGGAGTGTAGACAGTCTTCGGAATGAGCAGTTCTTC. Translating gives CAWSVDSLRNEQFF. Drawing the rest from reference TRBV30 and TRBJ2-1, the complete variable domain is SQTIHQWPATLVQPVGSPLSLECTVEGTSNPNLYWYRQAAGRGLQLLFYSVGIGQISSEVPQNLSASRPQDRQFILSSKKLLLSDSGFYLCAWSVDSLRNEQFFGPGTRLTVL.

The chain joins TRBV9 to TRBJ1-1; D may be TRBD1 (6 bases). The V gene lost 0 bases and the J gene lost 3 bases, with 9 bases spanning the gap. This CDR3 region has 14 residues. Per germline, CDR1 SGDLS and CDR2 YYNGEE. In nucleotides, the CDR3 is TGTGCCAGCAGCGTAGGGGGGGCGGACACTGAAGCTTTCTTT. The encoded protein is CASSVGGADTEAFF.

This sequence joins TRBV5-1 and TRBJ2-5; TRBD2 is a possible D gene (5 bases). Trimming took off 3 bases at V and 4 bases at J, with 7 bases between the two ends. This CDR3 spans 12 amino acids. Per the germline V gene, CDR1 is SGHRS and CDR2 is YFSETQ. The CDR3 bases are TGCGCCAGCAGCTCCGGACTAGAGACCCAGTACTTC. Amino acid sequence: CASSSGLETQYF. Looking up the rest from reference TRBV5-1 and TRBJ2-5 gives the full variable domain: KAGVTQTPRYLIKTRGQQVTLSCSPISGHRSVSWYQQTPGQGLQFLFEYFSETQRNKGNFPGRFSGRQFSNSRSEMNVSTLELGDSALYLCASSSGLETQYFGPGTRLLVL.

In its sample, this clone was seen a few times. The chain combines TRBV6-5 with TRBJ1-2; TRBD1 matches 8 bases. V trimming: 6 bases; J trimming: 3 bases; junction bases outside the gene matches: 9. The CDR3 has 15 amino acids. CDR1 and CDR2 (germline): MNHEY, SVGAGI. DNA for the CDR3: TGTGCCAGCAGCCCCGCGGGGACAGGCTACTATGGCTACACCTTC. Its protein is CASSPAGTGYYGYTF.

The chain joins TRBV11-2 to TRBJ2-3; 8 positions agree with TRBD2. This CDR3 is 18 amino acids long. The V and J ends lost 1 base and 6 bases, in that order; junction bases with no gene match: 15. The germline V gene encodes CDR1 SGHAT and CDR2 FQNNGV. The CDR3 sequence is CASSLGLSSGPPGDTQYF. The CDR3 DNA is TGTGCCAGCAGCTTAGGGCTGTCTAGCGGGCCCCCAGGGGATACGCAGTATTTT.

J is TRBJ2-1 and V is TRBV7-9; a weak D match, TRBD1 (5 bases). Germline V lookup: CDR1 SEHNR, CDR2 FQNEAQ (reference sequence). The CDR3 runs to 14 residues. The V and J ends lost 3 bases and 4 bases respectively, with 10 bases between them. CDR3 in DNA: TGTGCCAGCAGCTTGTTGACAGTATACAATGAGCAGTTCTTC. It yields the protein CASSLLTVYNEQFF. Complete variable domain (other parts from reference TRBV7-9 and TRBJ2-1): DTGVSQNPRHKITKRGQNVTFRCDPISEHNRLYWYRQTLGQGPEFLTYFQNEAQLEKSRLLSDRFSAERPKGSFSTLEIQRTEQGDSAMYLCASSLLTVYNEQFFGPGTRLTVL.

The gene calls are TRBV5-1 and TRBJ2-3, with a tentative D call TRBD1 (6 bases). Between the trimmed V and J ends, which lost 2 bases and 4 bases, there was a span of 8 bases. The germline V gene has CDR1 SGHRS and CDR2 YFSETQ. The CDR3 extends over 13 amino acids. The CDR3 nucleotides read TGCGCCAGCAGCTTACAGGGCTCAGATACGCAGTATTTT. Protein: CASSLQGSDTQYF.